These T cell receptor beta chains were read from a single sample in a study of blood T cell repertoires in COVID-19. Libraries were prepared by immunoSEQ multiplex PCR; TCRdb keeps only in-frame clonotypes and omits some of them. The data hold 400,000 to 550,000 clones, with approximately 90% observed a single time. What was sequenced was peripheral blood. The receptors were gathered from a woman under 40 with acute or convalescent COVID-19. Each CDR3 is given with its conserved first and last residue. The D gene is left open where the match is weak. Clone sizes are given selectively: once, few, many, or a class where the clone is expanded.

D: TRBD1; J: TRBJ1-4; V: TRBV30; size: .; CDR3: CAWSLRGRWEKLFF; DNA: TGTGCCTGGAGTCTCAGGGGGCGATGGGAAAAACTGTTTTTT
D: .; J: TRBJ1-6; V: TRBV30; size: .; CDR3: CAWSVSGTTYNSPLHF; DNA: TGTGCCTGGAGTGTTAGCGGGACAACTTATAATTCACCCCTCCACTTT
D: .; J: TRBJ1-5; V: TRBV5-5; size: .; CDR3: CASSLGGMMGRTGQPQHF; DNA: TGTGCCAGCAGCTTGGGCGGGATGATGGGCCGGACTGGGCAGCCCCAGCATTTT
D: TRBD1; J: TRBJ2-1; V: TRBV9; size: .; CDR3: CASSAGTANNEQFF; DNA: TGTGCCAGCAGCGCGGGGACAGCTAACAATGAGCAGTTCTTC
D: TRBD1; J: TRBJ1-4; V: TRBV27; size: .; CDR3: CASTGQGTNEKLFF; DNA: TGTGCCAGCACCGGACAGGGCACTAATGAAAAACTGTTTTTT
D: .; J: TRBJ2-7; V: TRBV28; size: .; CDR3: CASSLLRDMYEQYF; DNA: TGTGCCAGCAGTTTACTCCGGGACATGTACGAGCAGTACTTC
D: .; J: TRBJ1-6; V: TRBV30; size: .; CDR3: CAWSVSGRALHF; DNA: TGTGCCTGGAGTGTATCGGGCAGGGCCCTCCACTTT
D: .; J: TRBJ2-1; V: TRBV5-1; size: few; CDR3: CASSSPTQGGLYNEQFF; DNA: TGCGCCAGCAGCTCACCGACTCAGGGTGGGCTATACAATGAGCAGTTCTTC
D: TRBD1; J: TRBJ2-5; V: TRBV19; size: .; CDR3: CASSTGTVQETQYF; DNA: TGTGCCAGTAGCACCGGGACAGTCCAAGAGACCCAGTACTTC
D: .; J: TRBJ1-1; V: TRBV28; size: .; CDR3: CASTRRGGNTEAFF; DNA: TGTGCCAGCACCCGGCGAGGGGGGAACACTGAAGCTTTCTTT
D: .; J: TRBJ1-2; V: TRBV21-1; size: .; CDR3: CASSPKPGTGGNYGYTF; DNA: TGTGCCAGCAGCCCAAAACCAGGGACAGGGGGTAACTATGGCTACACCTTC
D: TRBD1; J: TRBJ2-3; V: TRBV24-1; size: .; CDR3: CATSDLRDRVTDTQYF; DNA: TGTGCCACCAGTGATTTACGGGACAGGGTGACAGATACGCAGTATTTT
D: TRBD1; J: TRBJ2-7; V: TRBV30; size: once; CDR3: CAWRVAGQGAGYEQYF; DNA: TGTGCCTGGAGAGTAGCGGGACAGGGGGCCGGCTACGAGCAGTACTTC
D: TRBD1; J: TRBJ1-1; V: TRBV7-2; size: .; CDR3: CASSTPGTANTEAFF; DNA: TGTGCCAGCAGCACACCCGGGACAGCGAACACTGAAGCTTTCTTT
D: TRBD1; J: TRBJ2-7; V: TRBV2; size: few; CDR3: CASSGGLGTGGAPYEQYF; DNA: TGTGCCAGCAGTGGTGGCCTTGGGACAGGGGGCGCACCCTACGAGCAGTACTTC
D: .; J: TRBJ2-7; V: TRBV3-1/TRBV3-2; size: .; CDR3: CASSPLVPYEQYF; DNA: TGTGCCAGCAGCCCCCTTGTCCCCTACGAGCAGTACTTC
D: .; J: TRBJ2-7; V: TRBV15; size: .; CDR3: CATSRGSDAGYEQYF; DNA: TGTGCCACCAGCAGAGGGTCTGACGCGGGCTACGAGCAGTACTTC
D: .; J: TRBJ1-1; V: TRBV28; size: .; CDR3: CASSSPLSGDVNTEAFF; DNA: TGTGCCAGCAGTTCACCCCTTTCGGGGGACGTGAACACTGAAGCTTTCTTT
D: .; J: TRBJ1-5; V: TRBV6-2/TRBV6-3; size: .; CDR3: CASSRTAVGSNQPQHF; DNA: TGTGCCAGCAGCCGGACAGCCGTAGGTAGCAATCAGCCCCAGCATTTT
D: TRBD1; J: TRBJ1-1; V: TRBV9; size: .; CDR3: CASSADRENTEAFF; DNA: TGTGCCAGCAGCGCGGACAGGGAGAACACTGAAGCTTTCTTT
D: .; J: TRBJ1-1; V: TRBV4-1; size: .; CDR3: CASSQDEWRVNTEAFF; DNA: TGCGCCAGCAGCCAAGATGAGTGGAGGGTGAACACTGAAGCTTTCTTT
D: .; J: TRBJ1-2; V: TRBV9; size: once; CDR3: CASSARAGYGYTF; DNA: TGTGCCAGCAGCGCCCGAGCAGGGTATGGCTACACCTTC
D: .; J: TRBJ1-2; V: TRBV4-1; size: .; CDR3: CASSLPPGPANYGYTF; DNA: TGCGCCAGCAGCCTACCCCCAGGCCCAGCTAACTATGGCTACACCTTC
D: TRBD2; J: TRBJ2-7; V: TRBV2; size: .; CDR3: CASSEAAGGGYEQYF; DNA: TGTGCCAGCAGTGAAGCTGCGGGGGGGGGCTACGAGCAGTACTTC
D: TRBD1; J: TRBJ1-2; V: TRBV7-9; size: .; CDR3: CASSTSSGGQRYGYTF; DNA: TGTGCCAGCAGCACAAGTAGTGGGGGACAGCGCTATGGCTACACCTTC
D: TRBD2; J: TRBJ2-1; V: TRBV7-9; size: .; CDR3: CASASGGIYNEQFF; DNA: TGTGCCTCCGCTAGCGGGGGGATATACAATGAGCAGTTCTTC